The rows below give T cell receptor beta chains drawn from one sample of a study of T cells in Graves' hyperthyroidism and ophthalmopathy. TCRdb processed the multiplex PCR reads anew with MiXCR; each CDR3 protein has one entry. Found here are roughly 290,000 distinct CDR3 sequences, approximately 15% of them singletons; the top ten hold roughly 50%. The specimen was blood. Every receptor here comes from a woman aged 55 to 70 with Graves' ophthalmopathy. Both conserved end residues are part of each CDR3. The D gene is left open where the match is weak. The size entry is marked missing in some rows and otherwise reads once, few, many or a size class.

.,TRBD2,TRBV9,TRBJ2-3,TGTGCCAGCAGCGTTTGGCTAGCGGGAGAACATACGCAGTATTTT,CASSVWLAGEHTQYF
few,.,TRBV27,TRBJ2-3,TGTGCCAGCAGTTTAGGGTGGGCCACAGATACGCAGTATTTT,CASSLGWATDTQYF
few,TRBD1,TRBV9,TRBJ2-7,TGTGCCAGCAGCCCGCCGGACAGGGTCCCCTACGAGCAGTACTTC,CASSPPDRVPYEQYF
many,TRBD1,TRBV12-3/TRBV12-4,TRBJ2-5,TGTGCCAGCAGTTTATGGTCCAGGGGGTCGGAGACCCAGTACTTC,CASSLWSRGSETQYF
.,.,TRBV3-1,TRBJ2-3,TGTGCCAGCAGCCATAGTCGGACCACAGATACGCAGTATTTT,CASSHSRTTDTQYF
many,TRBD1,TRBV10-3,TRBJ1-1,TGTGCCATCAGTGAGTCGAGTCCCGGGACAGGGAGTGCTTTCTTT,CAISESSPGTGSAFF
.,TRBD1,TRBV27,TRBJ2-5,TGTGCCAGCAAGAAGGGGACAGGTCTAGAGACCCAGTACTTC,CASKKGTGLETQYF
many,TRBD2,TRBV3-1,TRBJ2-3,TGTGCCAGCATGGGGACTAGCGGCACAGATACGCAGTATTTT,CASMGTSGTDTQYF
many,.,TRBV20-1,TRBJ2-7,TGCAGTGCTAGAATTATGGAGACACAAGCCTACGAGCAGTACTTC,CSARIMETQAYEQYF
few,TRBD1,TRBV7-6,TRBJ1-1,TGTGCCAGCAGCAAAACGGGACAGCGGAACACTGAAGCTTTCTTT,CASSKTGQRNTEAFF
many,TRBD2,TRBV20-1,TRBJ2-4,TGCAGTGCTAGATCCGGGGGGTTTGACGGCATTCAGTACTTC,CSARSGGFDGIQYF
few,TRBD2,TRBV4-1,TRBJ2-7,TGCGCCAGCAGCCAAGTTTGGGGAACTAGCGGCTTACAATCCTACGAGCAGTACTTC,CASSQVWGTSGLQSYEQYF
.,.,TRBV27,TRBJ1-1,TGTGCCAGCAGCTTGGCCCCCCTGGGTGAAGCTTTCTTT,CASSLAPLGEAFF
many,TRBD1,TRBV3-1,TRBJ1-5,TGTGCCAGCAGCCAGTCGGACAGGGGGAGCAATCAGCCCCAGCATTTT,CASSQSDRGSNQPQHF
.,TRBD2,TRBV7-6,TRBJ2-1,TGTGCCAGCAGCTTCGGGCCCCGGTCGCCGGGAGGGAAGCAGTTCTTC,CASSFGPRSPGGKQFF
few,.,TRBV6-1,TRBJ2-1,TGTGCCAGCAGTCGGACCCTAAACAATGAGCAGTTCTTC,CASSRTLNNEQFF
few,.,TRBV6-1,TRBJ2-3,TGTGCCAGCAAGCAAGGAGATACGCAGTATTTT,CASKQGDTQYF
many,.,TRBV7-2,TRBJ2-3,TGTGCCAGCAGCCGGGACAACCGATTGTCAGATACGCAGTATTTT,CASSRDNRLSDTQYF
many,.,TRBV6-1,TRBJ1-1,TGTGCCAGCACCGATCGGGGGGGACGAGCTTTCTTT,CASTDRGGRAFF
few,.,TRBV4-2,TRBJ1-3,TGTGCCAGCAGCCAAGAGGGCTCGGGGGGAAACACCATATATTTT,CASSQEGSGGNTIYF
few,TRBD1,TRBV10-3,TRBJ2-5,TGTGCCATCAGTGAGTCGACAGGGTGGGGTCAAGAGACCCAGTACTTC,CAISESTGWGQETQYF
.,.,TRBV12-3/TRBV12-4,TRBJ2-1,TGTGCCAGCAGCCCTCGACAGGAGCGAGACAATGAGCAGTTCTTC,CASSPRQERDNEQFF
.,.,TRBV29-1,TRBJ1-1,TGCAGCGTTATTGAGAGGAACACTGAAGCTTTCTTT,CSVIERNTEAFF
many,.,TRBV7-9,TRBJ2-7,TGTGCCAGCAGCTTAGGCATTGGGTCCTACGAGCAGTACTTC,CASSLGIGSYEQYF
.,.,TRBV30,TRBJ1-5,TGTGCCTGGAGTAACGACTACAATCAGCCCCAGCATTTT,CAWSNDYNQPQHF
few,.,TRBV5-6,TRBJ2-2,TGTGCCAGCAGCCCGAAGTTTCGGGGTCGTAACACCGGAGAGCTGTTTTTT,CASSPKFRGRNTGELFF
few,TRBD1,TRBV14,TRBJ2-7,TGTGCCAGCAGCCAAGATCCCGGACAGGGTTCGTACGAGCAGTACTTC,CASSQDPGQGSYEQYF
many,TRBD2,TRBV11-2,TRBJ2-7,TGTGCCAGCAGCTTAGGACTAGCGAACTACGAGCAGTACTTC,CASSLGLANYEQYF
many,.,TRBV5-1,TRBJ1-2,TGCGCCAGCAGCACCGGGACTGGAAACTATGGCTACACCTTC,CASSTGTGNYGYTF
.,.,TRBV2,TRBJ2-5,TGTGCCAGCAGTCTCGCCCCCCCGGGGACCCAGTACTTC,CASSLAPPGTQYF
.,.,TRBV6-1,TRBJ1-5,TGTGCCAGCAGTGAAAACGCGGGCGGGAGCGATCAGCCCCAGCATTTT,CASSENAGGSDQPQHF
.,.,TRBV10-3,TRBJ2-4,TGTGCCATCGGGTCAGGGGAGGCCAAAAACATTCAGTACTTC,CAIGSGEAKNIQYF
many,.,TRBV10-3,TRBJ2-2,TGTGCCATCAGTAAATCAGGGGACTCGGAGCTGTTTTTT,CAISKSGDSELFF
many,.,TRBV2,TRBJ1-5,TGTGCCAGCAGCCCTAATACAGGTGGCAATCAGCCCCAGCATTTT,CASSPNTGGNQPQHF
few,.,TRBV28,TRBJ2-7,TGTGCCAGCAGTTTGCGTCGAACGTACGAGCAGTACTTC,CASSLRRTYEQYF
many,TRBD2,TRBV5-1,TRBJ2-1,TGCGCCAGCAGCTTGGGCTCCGGGACTACCGCCAATGAGCAGTTCTTC,CASSLGSGTTANEQFF
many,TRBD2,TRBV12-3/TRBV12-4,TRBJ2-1,TGTGCCAGCAGTTTAGGAAGCGGGACGAATGAGCAGTTCTTC,CASSLGSGTNEQFF
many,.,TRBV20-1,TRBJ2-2,TGCAGTGCCCGGGGACAAGCCGGGGAGCTGTTTTTT,CSARGQAGELFF
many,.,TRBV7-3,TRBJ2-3,TGTGCCAGCAGCTCCCTAACCGGGGGCACAGATACGCAGTATTTT,CASSSLTGGTDTQYF
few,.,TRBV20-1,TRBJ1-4,TGCAGTGCTACCCCCTCCGCAACTAATGAAAAACTGTTTTTT,CSATPSATNEKLFF